This T cell receptor (beta chain) was identified during a study of vaccination effects on CD4 cells after COVID-19. Study background: Two doses of either BNT162b2 or mRNA-1273 were given to each participant.

The study, taken as a whole, reports: Clones induced by infection and by vaccine showed marked clonal contraction late after vaccination.

Losses at the gene ends were 3 bases for V and 8 bases for J; bases not matched to a gene: 9. The CDR3 sequence is 15 residues long. The germline V gene has CDR1 SGHTA and CDR2 FQGTGA. Following culture for more than 9 days, CD4+ T cells were isolated. To note about this clone: As yet, its antigen is unknown.

Sequencing was performed with immunoSEQ multiplex PCR; in TCRdb, only in-frame clones are kept and a portion is missing. The sample contains fewer than 75,000 clones, roughly three quarters of which appear only once. The sequence came from a human donor who received a COVID-19 vaccine. The sequencing used CD4+ T cells from PBMCs cultured without peptide, collected before COVID-19 vaccination. The chain links TRBV7-3 to TRBJ1-2; TRBD1 matches at 10 bases. CDR3 in DNA: TGTGCCAGCAGCTTGTCGGGACAGGGGCTAGGGGGCTACACCTTC. It specifies CASSLSGQGLGGYTF.